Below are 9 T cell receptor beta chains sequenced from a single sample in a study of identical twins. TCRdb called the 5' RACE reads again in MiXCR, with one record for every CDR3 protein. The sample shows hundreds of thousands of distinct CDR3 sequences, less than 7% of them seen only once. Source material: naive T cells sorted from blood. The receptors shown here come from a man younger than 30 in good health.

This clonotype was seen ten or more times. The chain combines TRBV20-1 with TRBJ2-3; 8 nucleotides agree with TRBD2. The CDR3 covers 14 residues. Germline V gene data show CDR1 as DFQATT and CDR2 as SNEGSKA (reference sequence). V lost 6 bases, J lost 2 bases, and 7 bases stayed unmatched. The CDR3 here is CSAPSGGNTDTQYF. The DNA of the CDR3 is TGCAGTGCCCCAAGCGGGGGAAACACAGATACGCAGTATTTT.

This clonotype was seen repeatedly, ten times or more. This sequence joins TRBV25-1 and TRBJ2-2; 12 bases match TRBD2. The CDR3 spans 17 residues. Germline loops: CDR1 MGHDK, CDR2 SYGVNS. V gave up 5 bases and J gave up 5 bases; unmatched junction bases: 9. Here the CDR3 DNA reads TGTGCCAGCAGTCCCCGTCGACTAGCGGGAGTTACCGGGGAGCTGTTTTTT. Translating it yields CASSPRRLAGVTGELFF.

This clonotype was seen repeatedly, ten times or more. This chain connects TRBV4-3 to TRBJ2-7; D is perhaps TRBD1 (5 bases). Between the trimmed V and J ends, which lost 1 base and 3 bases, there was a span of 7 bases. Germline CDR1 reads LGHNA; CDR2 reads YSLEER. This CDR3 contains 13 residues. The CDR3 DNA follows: TGCGCCAGCAGCCAAGGCAGGGTCTACGAGCAGTACTTC. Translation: CASSQGRVYEQYF.

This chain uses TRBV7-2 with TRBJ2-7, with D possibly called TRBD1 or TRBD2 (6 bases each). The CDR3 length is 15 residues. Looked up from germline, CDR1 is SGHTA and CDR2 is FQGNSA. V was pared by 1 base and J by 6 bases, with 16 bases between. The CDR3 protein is CASSLEAGGTSEQYF. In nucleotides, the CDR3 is TGTGCCAGCAGCTTAGAGGCCGGGGGCACTAGCGAGCAGTACTTC.

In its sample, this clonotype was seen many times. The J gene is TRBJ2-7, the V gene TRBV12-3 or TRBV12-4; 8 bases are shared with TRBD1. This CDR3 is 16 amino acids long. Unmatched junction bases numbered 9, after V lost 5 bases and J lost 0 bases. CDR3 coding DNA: TGTGCCAGCAGTCCAGGAGGGACAGGTTACTCCTACGAGCAGTACTTC. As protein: CASSPGGTGYSYEQYF.

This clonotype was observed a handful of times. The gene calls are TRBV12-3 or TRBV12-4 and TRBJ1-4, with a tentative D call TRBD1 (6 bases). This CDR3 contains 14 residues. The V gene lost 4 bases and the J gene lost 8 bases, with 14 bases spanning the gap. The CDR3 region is CASSSMTGFEKLFF. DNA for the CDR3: TGTGCCAGCAGTTCCATGACAGGCTTCGAAAAACTGTTTTTT.

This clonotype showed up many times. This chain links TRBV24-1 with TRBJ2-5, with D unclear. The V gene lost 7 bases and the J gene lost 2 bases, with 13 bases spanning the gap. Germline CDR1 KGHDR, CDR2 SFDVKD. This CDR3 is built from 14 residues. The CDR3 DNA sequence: TGTGCCACCAGCGAGCCAGGTGCACAAGAGACCCAGTACTTC. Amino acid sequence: CATSEPGAQETQYF.

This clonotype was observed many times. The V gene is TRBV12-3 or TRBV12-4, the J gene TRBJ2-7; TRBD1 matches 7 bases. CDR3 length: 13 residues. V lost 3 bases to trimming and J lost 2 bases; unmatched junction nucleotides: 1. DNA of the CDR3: TGTGCCAGCAGTTTTGGACAGGCCTACGAGCAGTACGTC. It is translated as CASSFGQAYEQYV.

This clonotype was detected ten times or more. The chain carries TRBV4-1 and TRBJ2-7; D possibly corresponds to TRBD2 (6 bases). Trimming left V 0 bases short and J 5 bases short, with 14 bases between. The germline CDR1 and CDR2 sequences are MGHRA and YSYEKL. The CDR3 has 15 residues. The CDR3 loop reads CASSQEWRGSHEQYV. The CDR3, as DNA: TGCGCCAGCAGCCAAGAATGGAGGGGTTCGCACGAGCAGTACGTC.